The sequence of this T cell receptor (beta chain) was determined in a study of response to subunit inactivated influenza vaccine. Using its own MiXCR run on the RT-PCR reads, TCRdb lists one record per CDR3 protein. The sample has 650,000 to 850,000 distinct CDR3 sequences, about 15% seen once. Trimming pared 3 bases from V and 7 bases from J, leaving 8 bases between. CDR3 length equals 13 residues. The germline V gene encodes CDR1 SGHKS and CDR2 YYEKEE (reference sequence). This clonotype was recorded a few times. Its target is not known. Notes on the study in general: T cells newly recruited by each seasonal influenza vaccination are few, the authors suggested.

The source is a man aged 50-60 years who received an inactivated influenza vaccine. The V call is TRBV5-5, the J call TRBJ1-6; D may be TRBD1 (6 bases). The sequencing used PBMCs from blood, collected 14 days before vaccination. CDR3 nucleotides: TGTGCCAGCAGCTACACAGGGAATTCACCCCTCCACTTT. This codes for CASSYTGNSPLHF. Full variable domain (remainder filled in from reference TRBV5-5 and TRBJ1-6): DAGVTQSPTHLIKTRGQQVTLRCSPISGHKSVSWYQQVLGQGPQFIFQYYEKEERGRGNFPDRFSARQFPNYSSELNVNALLLGDSALYLCASSYTGNSPLHFGNGTRLTVT.